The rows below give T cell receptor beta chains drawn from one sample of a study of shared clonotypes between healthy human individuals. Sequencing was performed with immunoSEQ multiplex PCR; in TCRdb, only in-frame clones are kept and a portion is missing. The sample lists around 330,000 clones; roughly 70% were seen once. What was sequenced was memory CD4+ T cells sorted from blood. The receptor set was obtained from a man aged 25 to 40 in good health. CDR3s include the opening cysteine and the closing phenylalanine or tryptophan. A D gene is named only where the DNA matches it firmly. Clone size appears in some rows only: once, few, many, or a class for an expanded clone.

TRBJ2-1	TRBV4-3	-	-	TGCGCCAGCAGCCAAGACCGATTGAGTAGTAGTGAGCAGTTCTTC	CASSQDRLSSSEQFF
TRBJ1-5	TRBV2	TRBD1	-	TGTGCCAGCAGTTTGGTGACAGGGGATCAGCCCCAGCATTTT	CASSLVTGDQPQHF
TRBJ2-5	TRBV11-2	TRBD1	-	TGTGCCAGCAACCGTGGCGGGACAGGGTCCCTGGAGACCCAGTACTTC	CASNRGGTGSLETQYF
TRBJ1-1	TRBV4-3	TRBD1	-	TGCGCCAGCAGCCAAGATCCTAGGACAGGGGTAAAATCTTTCTTT	CASSQDPRTGVKSFF
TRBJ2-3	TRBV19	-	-	TGTGCCAGTAGTATCCGAGCAGATACGCAGTATTTT	CASSIRADTQYF
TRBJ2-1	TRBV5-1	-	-	TGCGCCAGCAGCCAGGGACGCAGTGGCAATGAGCAGTTCTTC	CASSQGRSGNEQFF
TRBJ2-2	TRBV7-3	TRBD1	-	TGTGCCAGCAGCCTTGGACAGGGGGCGCGCCACGGGGAGCTGTTTTTT	CASSLGQGARHGELFF
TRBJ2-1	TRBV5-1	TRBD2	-	TGCGCCAGCAGCTTGGCTCTGACGGGCGGGGGTCTCTCCTACAATGAGCAGTTCTTC	CASSLALTGGGLSYNEQFF
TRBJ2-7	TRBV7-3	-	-	TGTGCCAGCAGCCTAACCCCAAGTAGTCCGGAGCAGTACTTC	CASSLTPSSPEQYF
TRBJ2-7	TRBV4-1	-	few	TGCGCCAGCGGAACAGGGACGACCTACGAGCAGTACTTC	CASGTGTTYEQYF
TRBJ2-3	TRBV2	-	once	TGTGCCAGCCTCAAATTCGTAGCGACAGATACGCAGTATTTT	CASLKFVATDTQYF
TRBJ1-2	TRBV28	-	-	TGTGCCAGCAGTTTTTCCCCAGGCCGGGCCGAGGACTATGGCTACACCTTC	CASSFSPGRAEDYGYTF
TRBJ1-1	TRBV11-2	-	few	TGTGCCAGCAGCTTTGGTCGGAAGAACACTGAAGCTTTCTTT	CASSFGRKNTEAFF
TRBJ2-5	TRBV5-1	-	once	TGCGCCAGCAGCTTGGGTTTCTCCTCGGGAGAGACCCAGTACTTC	CASSLGFSSGETQYF
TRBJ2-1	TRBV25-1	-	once	TGTGCCAGCAGCGGACGACTGCCCTACAATGAGCAGTTCTTC	CASSGRLPYNEQFF
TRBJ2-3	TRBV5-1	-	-	TGCGCCAGCAACCTCCTGGGGGGTAAAAGTAGCACAGATACGCAGTATTTT	CASNLLGGKSSTDTQYF
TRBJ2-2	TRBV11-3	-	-	TGTGCCAGCAGCGTGTCCCCGAGTGCAGACACCGGGGAGCTGTTTTTT	CASSVSPSADTGELFF
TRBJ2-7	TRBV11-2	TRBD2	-	TGTGCCAGCAGCTTAGGGGGGGGAGCCAGCGAGCAGTACTTC	CASSLGGGASEQYF
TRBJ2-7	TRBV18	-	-	TGTGCCAGCTCACCCGAAATAGCGGAGCCTTACGAGCAGTACTTC	CASSPEIAEPYEQYF
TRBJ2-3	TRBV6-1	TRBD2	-	TGTGCCAGCAGTGTTTCCAGCGGGAGCCCCACAGATACGCAGTATTTT	CASSVSSGSPTDTQYF